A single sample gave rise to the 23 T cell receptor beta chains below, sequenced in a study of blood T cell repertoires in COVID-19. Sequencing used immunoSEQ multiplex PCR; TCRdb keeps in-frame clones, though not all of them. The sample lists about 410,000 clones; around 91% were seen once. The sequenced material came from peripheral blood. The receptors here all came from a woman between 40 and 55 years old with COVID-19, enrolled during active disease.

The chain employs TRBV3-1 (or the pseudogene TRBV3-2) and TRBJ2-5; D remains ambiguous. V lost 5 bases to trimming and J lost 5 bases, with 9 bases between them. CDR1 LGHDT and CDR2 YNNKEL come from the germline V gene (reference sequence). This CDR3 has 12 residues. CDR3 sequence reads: CASSEGYETQYF. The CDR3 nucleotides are TGTGCCAGCAGCGAAGGTTATGAGACCCAGTACTTC.

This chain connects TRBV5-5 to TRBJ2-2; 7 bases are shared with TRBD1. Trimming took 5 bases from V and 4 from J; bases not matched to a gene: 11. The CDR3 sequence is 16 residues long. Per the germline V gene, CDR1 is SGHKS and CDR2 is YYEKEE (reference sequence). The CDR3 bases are TGTGCCAGCAGGGAACAGGGGCAGTCGGGCACCGGGGAGCTGTTTTTT. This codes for CASREQGQSGTGELFF.

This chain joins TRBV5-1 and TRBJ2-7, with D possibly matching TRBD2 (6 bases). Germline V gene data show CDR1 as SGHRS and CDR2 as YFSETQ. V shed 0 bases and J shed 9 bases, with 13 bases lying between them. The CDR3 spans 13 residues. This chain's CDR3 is CASSLVGTDGQYF. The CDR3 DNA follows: TGCGCCAGCAGCTTGGTAGGGACTGATGGGCAGTACTTC.

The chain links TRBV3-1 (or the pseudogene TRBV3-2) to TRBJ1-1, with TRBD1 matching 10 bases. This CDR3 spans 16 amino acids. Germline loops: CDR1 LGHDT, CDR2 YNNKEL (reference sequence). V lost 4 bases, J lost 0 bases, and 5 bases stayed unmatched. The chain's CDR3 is CASSPWTGGMNTEAFF. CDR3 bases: TGTGCCAGCAGCCCGTGGACAGGGGGGATGAACACTGAAGCTTTCTTT.

In DNA, the CDR3 is TGTGCCAGCAGCCCAATAGCAGGGCGCGAAAAACTGTTTTTT. This translates into CASSPIAGREKLFF. This sequence joins TRBV28 and TRBJ1-4; weak D call: TRBD1 (5 bases). CDR1 is MDHEN, CDR2 SYDVKM, per germline. CDR3 size: 14 residues. V was trimmed by 6 bases and J by 8 bases, leaving 16 bases between them.

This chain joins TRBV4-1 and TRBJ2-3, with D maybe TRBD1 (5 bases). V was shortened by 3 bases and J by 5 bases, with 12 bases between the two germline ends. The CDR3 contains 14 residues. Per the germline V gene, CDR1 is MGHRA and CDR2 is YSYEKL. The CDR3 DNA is TGCGCCAGCAGCCAGGCAGGGTTTCTAGATACGCAGTATTTT. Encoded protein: CASSQAGFLDTQYF.

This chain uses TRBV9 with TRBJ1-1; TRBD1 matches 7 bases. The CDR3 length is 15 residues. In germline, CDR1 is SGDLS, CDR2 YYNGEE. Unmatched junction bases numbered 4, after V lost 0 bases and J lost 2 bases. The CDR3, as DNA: TGTGCCAGCAGCGTAGGGACAGGCCCTAACACTGAAGCTTTCTTT. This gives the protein CASSVGTGPNTEAFF.

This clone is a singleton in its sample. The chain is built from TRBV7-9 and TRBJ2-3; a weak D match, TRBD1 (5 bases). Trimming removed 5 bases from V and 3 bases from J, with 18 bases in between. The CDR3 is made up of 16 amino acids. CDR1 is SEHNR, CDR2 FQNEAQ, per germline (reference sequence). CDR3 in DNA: TGTGCCAGCAGCCCTACCCGCCAGGGATGGACAGATACGCAGTATTTT. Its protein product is CASSPTRQGWTDTQYF.

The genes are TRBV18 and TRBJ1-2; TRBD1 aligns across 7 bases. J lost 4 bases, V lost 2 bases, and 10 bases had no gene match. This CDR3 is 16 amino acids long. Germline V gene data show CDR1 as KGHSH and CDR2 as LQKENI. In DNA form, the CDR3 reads TGTGCCAGCTCACCAAAGGACAGGTCGAGCTCCTATGGCTACACCTTC. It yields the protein CASSPKDRSSSYGYTF.

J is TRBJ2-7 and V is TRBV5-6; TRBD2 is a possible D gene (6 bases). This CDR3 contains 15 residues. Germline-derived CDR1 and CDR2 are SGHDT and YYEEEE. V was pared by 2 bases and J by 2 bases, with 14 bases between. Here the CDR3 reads CASSFGGKITYEQYF. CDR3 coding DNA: TGTGCCAGCAGCTTCGGGGGAAAGATCACCTACGAGCAGTACTTC.

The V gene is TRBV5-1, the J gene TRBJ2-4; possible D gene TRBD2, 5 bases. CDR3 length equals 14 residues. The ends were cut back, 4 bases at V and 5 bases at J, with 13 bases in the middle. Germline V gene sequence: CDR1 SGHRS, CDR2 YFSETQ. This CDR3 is CASSPLGGQNIQYF. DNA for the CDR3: TGCGCCAGCAGCCCCCTCGGAGGACAAAACATTCAGTACTTC.

In DNA, the CDR3 is TGTGCCAGCAGCTTGGGGGCAGGGACCCACCAAGAGACCCAGTACTTC. Its protein product is CASSLGAGTHQETQYF. The chain joins TRBV7-2 to TRBJ2-5, with TRBD1 as a possible D gene (6 bases). There are 16 residues in the CDR3. With 3 bases removed from V and 0 bases from J, the gap between germline ends came to 14 bases. CDR1 SGHTA and CDR2 FQGNSA come from the germline V gene.

The DNA of the CDR3 is TGTGCCAGCAGCCCAACGGCCGTAGCTCCCGGGGGTCAGCCCCAGCATTTT. This translates into CASSPTAVAPGGQPQHF. V is TRBV3-1 (or the pseudogene TRBV3-2) and J is TRBJ1-5; weak D call: TRBD1 (5 bases). The germline CDR1 and CDR2 sequences are LGHDT and YNNKEL (reference sequence). The CDR3 is 17 amino acids. The V end was cut by 4 bases, the J end by 6 bases, with 22 bases between.

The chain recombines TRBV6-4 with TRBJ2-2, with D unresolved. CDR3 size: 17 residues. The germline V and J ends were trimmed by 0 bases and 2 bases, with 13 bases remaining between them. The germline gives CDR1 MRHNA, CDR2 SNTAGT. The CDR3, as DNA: TGTGCCAGCAGTGACTCGATCGCGCACCTAAACACCGGGGAGCTGTTTTTT. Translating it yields CASSDSIAHLNTGELFF.

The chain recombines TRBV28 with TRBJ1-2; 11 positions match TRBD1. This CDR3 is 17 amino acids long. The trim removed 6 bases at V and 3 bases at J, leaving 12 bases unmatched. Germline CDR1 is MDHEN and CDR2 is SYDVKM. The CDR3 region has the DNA TGTGCCAGCAGCCACCCTCCCGGGACAGGGGGATACTATGGCTACACCTTC. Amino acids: CASSHPPGTGGYYGYTF.

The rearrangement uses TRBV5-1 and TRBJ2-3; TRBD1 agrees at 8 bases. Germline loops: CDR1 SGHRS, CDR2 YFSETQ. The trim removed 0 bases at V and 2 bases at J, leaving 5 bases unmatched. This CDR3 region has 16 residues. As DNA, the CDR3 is TGCGCCAGCAGCTTGGGGACAGGGCCTACCACAGATACGCAGTATTTT. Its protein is CASSLGTGPTTDTQYF.

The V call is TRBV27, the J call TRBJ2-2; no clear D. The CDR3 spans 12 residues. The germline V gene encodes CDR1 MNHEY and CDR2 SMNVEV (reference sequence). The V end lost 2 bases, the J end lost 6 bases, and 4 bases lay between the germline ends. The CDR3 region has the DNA TGTGCCAGCAGTTTAGGCCCCGGGGAGCTGTTTTTT. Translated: CASSLGPGELFF.

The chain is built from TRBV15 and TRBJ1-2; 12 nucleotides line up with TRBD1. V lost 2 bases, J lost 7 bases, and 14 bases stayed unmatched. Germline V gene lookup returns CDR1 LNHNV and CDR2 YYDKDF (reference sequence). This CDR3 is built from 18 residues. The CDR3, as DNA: TGTGCCACCAGCAGACCCCCCGGAGGGACAGGGGGCAGAGGTGGCTACACCTTC. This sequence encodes CATSRPPGGTGGRGGYTF.

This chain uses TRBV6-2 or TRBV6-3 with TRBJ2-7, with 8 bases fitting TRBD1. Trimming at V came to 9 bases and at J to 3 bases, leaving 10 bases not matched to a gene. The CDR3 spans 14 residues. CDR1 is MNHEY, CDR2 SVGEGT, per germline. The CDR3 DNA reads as TGTGCCAGAAGTAAGACAGGGGTCTTCTACGAGCAGTACTTC. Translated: CARSKTGVFYEQYF.

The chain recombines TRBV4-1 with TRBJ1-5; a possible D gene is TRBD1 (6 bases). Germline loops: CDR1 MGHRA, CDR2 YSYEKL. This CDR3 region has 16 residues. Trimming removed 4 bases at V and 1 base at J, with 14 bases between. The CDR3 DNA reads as TGCGCCAGCAGCCTCTTAGCAGGGGTGAGCAATCAGCCCCAGCATTTT. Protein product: CASSLLAGVSNQPQHF.

The CDR3 loop is CASSPPGQDVDGYTF. CDR3 in DNA: TGTGCCAGCAGCCCCCCCGGACAAGACGTGGATGGCTACACCTTC. V usage is TRBV7-3 and J usage is TRBJ1-2; maybe TRBD1 (5 bases). Trimming cost V 5 bases and J 6 bases, with 19 bases left between them. The CDR3 contains 15 residues. The germline V gene has CDR1 SGHTA and CDR2 FQGTGA.

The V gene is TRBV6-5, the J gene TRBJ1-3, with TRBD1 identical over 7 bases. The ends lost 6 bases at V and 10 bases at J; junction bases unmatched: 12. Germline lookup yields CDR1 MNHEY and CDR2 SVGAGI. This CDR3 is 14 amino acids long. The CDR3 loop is CASSLNFPTGTIYF. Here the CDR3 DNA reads TGTGCCAGCAGCCTAAACTTCCCGACAGGGACCATATATTTT.

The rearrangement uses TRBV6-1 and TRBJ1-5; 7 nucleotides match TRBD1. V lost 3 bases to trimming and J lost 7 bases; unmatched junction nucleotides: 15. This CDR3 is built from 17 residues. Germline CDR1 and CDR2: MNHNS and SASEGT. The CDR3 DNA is TGTGCCAGCAGTGATAGGCCAGGGGGAAGCCGTAGCCAGCCCCAGCATTTT. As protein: CASSDRPGGSRSQPQHF.